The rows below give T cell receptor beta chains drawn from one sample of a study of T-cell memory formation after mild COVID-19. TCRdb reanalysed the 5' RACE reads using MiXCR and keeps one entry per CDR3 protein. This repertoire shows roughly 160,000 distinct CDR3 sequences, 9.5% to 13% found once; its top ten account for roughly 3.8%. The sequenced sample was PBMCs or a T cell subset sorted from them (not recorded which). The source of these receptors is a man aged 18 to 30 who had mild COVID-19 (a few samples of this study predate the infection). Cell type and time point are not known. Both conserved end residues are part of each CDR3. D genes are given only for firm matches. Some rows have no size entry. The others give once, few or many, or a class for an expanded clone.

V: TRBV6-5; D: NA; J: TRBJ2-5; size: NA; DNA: TGTGCCAGCAGAGAAGGCTGGGCGGGAGAGACCCAGTACTTC; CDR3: CASREGWAGETQYF
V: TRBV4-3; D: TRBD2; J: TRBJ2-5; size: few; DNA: TGCGCCAGCAGCCAAGGGACTAGCGGGGCCGCGGCCAGCCAGTACTTC; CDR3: CASSQGTSGAAASQYF
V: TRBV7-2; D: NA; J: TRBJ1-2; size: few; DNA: TGTGCCAGCAGCTTAGCGACCGGGGTTGGGTCGGGCTACACCTTC; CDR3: CASSLATGVGSGYTF
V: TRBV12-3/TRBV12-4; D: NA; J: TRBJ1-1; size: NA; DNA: TGTGCCAGCAGTTTCGGGCAGGACACTGAAGCTTTCTTT; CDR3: CASSFGQDTEAFF
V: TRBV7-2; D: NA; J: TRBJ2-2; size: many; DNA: TGTGCCAGCAGTTTCCCTGGGACCGGGGAGCTGTTTTTT; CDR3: CASSFPGTGELFF
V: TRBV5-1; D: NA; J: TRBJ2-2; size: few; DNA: TGCGCCAGCAGCTTGGTTTCCCGGACAAACACCGGGGAGCTGTTTTTT; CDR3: CASSLVSRTNTGELFF
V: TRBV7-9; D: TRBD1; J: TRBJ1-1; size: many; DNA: TGTGCCAGCAGCCTGGACAGGCAAGCTTTCTTT; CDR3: CASSLDRQAFF
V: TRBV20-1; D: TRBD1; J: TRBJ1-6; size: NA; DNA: TGCAGTGCTAGCTTGGGACAGAGAAATTCACCCCTCCACTTT; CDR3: CSASLGQRNSPLHF
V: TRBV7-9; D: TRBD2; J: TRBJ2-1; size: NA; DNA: TGTGCCAGCAGGTCACCTAGCGGGGGGACCCTGGGTGAGCAGTTCTTC; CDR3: CASRSPSGGTLGEQFF
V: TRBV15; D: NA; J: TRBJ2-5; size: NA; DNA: TGTGCCACCAGCAGAGAGGACGGACCCCAAGAGACCCAGTACTTC; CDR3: CATSREDGPQETQYF
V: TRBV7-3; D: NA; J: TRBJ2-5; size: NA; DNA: TGTGCCAGCAGCTTTGCGCAGACGGAGACCCAGTACTTC; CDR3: CASSFAQTETQYF
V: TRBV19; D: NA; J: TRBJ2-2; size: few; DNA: TGTGCCAGTAGAGACCCGACGGGAAAAACGAACACCGGGGAGCTGTTTTTT; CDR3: CASRDPTGKTNTGELFF
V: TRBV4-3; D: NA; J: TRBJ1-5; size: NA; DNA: TGCGCCAGCAGCCAAGTCGTCAATCAGCCCCAGCATTTT; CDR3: CASSQVVNQPQHF
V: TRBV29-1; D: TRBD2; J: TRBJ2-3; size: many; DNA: TGCAGCGTTGCTAGCGGGGGGGCCTCCAATGCGCAGTATTTT; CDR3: CSVASGGASNAQYF
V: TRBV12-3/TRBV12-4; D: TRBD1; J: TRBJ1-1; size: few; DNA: TGTGCCAGCAGGTATTGGACAGGCGGCACTGAAGCTTTCTTT; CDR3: CASRYWTGGTEAFF
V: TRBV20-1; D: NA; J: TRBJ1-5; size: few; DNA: NA; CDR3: CSATSGQPQHF
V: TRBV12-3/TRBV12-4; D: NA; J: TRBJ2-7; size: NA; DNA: TGTGCCAGCAGGCTGTCGGGTAGGCCGACCTACGAGCAGTACTTC; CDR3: CASRLSGRPTYEQYF
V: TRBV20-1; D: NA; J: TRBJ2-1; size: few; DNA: TGCAGTGCTTTCGGGCCCGGTTACGATGAGCAGTTCTTC; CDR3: CSAFGPGYDEQFF
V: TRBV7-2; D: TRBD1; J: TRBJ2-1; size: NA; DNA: TGTGCCAGCAGCTTAGCAGGACAGGCGGGTGAGCAGTTCTTC; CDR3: CASSLAGQAGEQFF
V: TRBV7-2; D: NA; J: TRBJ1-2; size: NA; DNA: TGTGCCAGCAGCCAAGACCTGCCGGGCGCAGGGGGCTACACCTTC; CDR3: CASSQDLPGAGGYTF
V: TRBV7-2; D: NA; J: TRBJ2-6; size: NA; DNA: TGTGCCAGCTCGGGCGGGCGCCTTCATGGGGCCAACGTCCTGACTTTC; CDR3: CASSGGRLHGANVLTF
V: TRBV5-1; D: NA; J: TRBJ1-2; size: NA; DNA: TGCGCCAGCAGCCTCGTGGGGCAGCACTATGGCTACACCTTC; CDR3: CASSLVGQHYGYTF
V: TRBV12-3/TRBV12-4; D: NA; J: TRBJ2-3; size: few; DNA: TGTGCCAGCAGTTTAGGGCAGGGATTGACACATTTT; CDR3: CASSLGQGLTHF
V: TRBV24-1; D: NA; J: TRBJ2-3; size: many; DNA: TGTGCCACCGAATACACAGATACGCAGTATTTT; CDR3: CATEYTDTQYF
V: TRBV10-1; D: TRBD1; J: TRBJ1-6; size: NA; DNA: TGCGCCAGCAGTAGGACAGGTCGGACGAGCTCCTATAATTCACCCCTCCACTTT; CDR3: CASSRTGRTSSYNSPLHF
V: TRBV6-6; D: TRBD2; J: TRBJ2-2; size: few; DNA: TGTGCCAGCAGTGGGAGGACTAGCGGGGGCCCGGGCCTCGGGGAGCTGTTTTTT; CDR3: CASSGRTSGGPGLGELFF
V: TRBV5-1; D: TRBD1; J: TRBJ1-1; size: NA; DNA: TGCGCCAGCAGCCCGCAGGGGGTCACTGAAGCTTTCTTT; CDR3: CASSPQGVTEAFF
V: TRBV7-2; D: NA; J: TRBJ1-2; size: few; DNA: TGTGCCAGCAGCCACGGGGCCGTTAACTATGGCTACACCTTC; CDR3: CASSHGAVNYGYTF
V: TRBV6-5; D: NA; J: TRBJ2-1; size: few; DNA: TGTGCCAGCACTAGGTCCAGGGGCCTTTACAATGAGCAGTTCTTC; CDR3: CASTRSRGLYNEQFF
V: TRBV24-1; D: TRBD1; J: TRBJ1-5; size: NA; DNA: TGTGCCACCCGCCGGCGACAGGGAGAGGGTCAGCCCCAGCATTTT; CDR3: CATRRRQGEGQPQHF
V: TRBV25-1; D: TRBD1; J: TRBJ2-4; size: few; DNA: TGTGCCAGCAGGGAGGGACAGGGAAACAAAAACATTCAGTACTTC; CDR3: CASREGQGNKNIQYF
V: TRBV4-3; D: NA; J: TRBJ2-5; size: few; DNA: TGCGCCAGCAGCCAAGATCTCTACGGGGTTGCCCAGTACTTC; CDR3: CASSQDLYGVAQYF
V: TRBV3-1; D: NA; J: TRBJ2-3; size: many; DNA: TGTGCCAGCAGCCAAGGAGACCCTAGGCGCACAGATACGCAGTATTTT; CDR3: CASSQGDPRRTDTQYF
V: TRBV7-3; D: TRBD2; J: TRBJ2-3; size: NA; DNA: TGTGCCAGCAGCTCTCGCGGACTAGTAACAGATACGCAGTATTTT; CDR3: CASSSRGLVTDTQYF
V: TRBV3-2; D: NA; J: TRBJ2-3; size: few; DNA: TGTGCCAGCAGCCAAACGACTAGCGGCACGACCACAGATACGCAGTATTTT; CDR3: CASSQTTSGTTTDTQYF
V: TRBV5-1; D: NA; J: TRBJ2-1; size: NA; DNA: TGCGCCAGCAGCTCCGCAGGGGTCAATGAGCAGTTCTTC; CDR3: CASSSAGVNEQFF
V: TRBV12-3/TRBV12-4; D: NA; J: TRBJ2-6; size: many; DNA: TGTGCCAGCAGTTCTGCTGGGGCCAACGTCCTGACTTTC; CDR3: CASSSAGANVLTF
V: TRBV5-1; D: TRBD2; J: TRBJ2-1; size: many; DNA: TGCGCCAGCAGCTTGACTAGCGGGTCCTACAATGAGCAGTTCTTC; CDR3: CASSLTSGSYNEQFF
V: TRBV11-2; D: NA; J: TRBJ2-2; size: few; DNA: TGTGCCAGCAGCGTAAGAGGTCGCCAGGGTACCACCGGGGAGCTGTTTTTT; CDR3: CASSVRGRQGTTGELFF
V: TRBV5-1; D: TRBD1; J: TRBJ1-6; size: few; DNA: TGCGCCAGCAGCCCGGGACAGGATTCACCCCTCCACTTT; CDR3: CASSPGQDSPLHF
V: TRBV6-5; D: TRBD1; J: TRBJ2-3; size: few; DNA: TGTGCCAGCAGCCTACCGGGACAGGGACCAGATACGCAGTATTTT; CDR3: CASSLPGQGPDTQYF
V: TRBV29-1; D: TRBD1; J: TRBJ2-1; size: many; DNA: TGCAGCGTTGCTTGGGACAGGGCCTACAATGAGCAGTTCTTC; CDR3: CSVAWDRAYNEQFF
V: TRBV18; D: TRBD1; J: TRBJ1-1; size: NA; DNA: TGTGCCAGCTCACCCCGGGACAGGGGAGAAGCTTTCTTT; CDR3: CASSPRDRGEAFF
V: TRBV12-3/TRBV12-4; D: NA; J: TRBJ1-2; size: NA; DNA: TGTGCCAGCAGTCCTCGGCCGTATGGCTACACCTTC; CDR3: CASSPRPYGYTF
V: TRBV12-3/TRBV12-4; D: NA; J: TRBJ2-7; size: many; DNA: TGTGCCAGCAGTTTAGTGGGGTTCAGCGGCGAGCAGTACTTC; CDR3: CASSLVGFSGEQYF
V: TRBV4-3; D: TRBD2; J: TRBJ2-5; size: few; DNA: TGCGCCAGCAGCCAAACGGGACTAGGGCAGGAGACCCAGTACTTC; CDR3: CASSQTGLGQETQYF
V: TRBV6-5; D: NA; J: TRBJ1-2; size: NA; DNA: TGTGCCAGCAGCAGGACCGTCTACTATGGCTACACCTTC; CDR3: CASSRTVYYGYTF
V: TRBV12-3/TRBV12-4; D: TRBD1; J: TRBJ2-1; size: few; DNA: TGTGCCAGCAGTGTGACAGGGGGCGGCTACAATGAGCAGTTCTTC; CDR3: CASSVTGGGYNEQFF
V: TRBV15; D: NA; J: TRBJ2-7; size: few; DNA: TGTGCCACCAGCAGAGATGGAGGCCTAGCCTACGAGCAGTACTTC; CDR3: CATSRDGGLAYEQYF
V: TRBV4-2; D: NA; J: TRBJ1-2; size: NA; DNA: TGTGCCAGCAGCCAAGAACTCGGGATCCCGAGCCGTGGTGGCTACACCTTC; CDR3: CASSQELGIPSRGGYTF
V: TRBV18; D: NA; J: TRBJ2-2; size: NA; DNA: TGTGCCAGCTCACCAGGCAGGGCGGACACCGGGGAGCTGTTTTTT; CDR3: CASSPGRADTGELFF